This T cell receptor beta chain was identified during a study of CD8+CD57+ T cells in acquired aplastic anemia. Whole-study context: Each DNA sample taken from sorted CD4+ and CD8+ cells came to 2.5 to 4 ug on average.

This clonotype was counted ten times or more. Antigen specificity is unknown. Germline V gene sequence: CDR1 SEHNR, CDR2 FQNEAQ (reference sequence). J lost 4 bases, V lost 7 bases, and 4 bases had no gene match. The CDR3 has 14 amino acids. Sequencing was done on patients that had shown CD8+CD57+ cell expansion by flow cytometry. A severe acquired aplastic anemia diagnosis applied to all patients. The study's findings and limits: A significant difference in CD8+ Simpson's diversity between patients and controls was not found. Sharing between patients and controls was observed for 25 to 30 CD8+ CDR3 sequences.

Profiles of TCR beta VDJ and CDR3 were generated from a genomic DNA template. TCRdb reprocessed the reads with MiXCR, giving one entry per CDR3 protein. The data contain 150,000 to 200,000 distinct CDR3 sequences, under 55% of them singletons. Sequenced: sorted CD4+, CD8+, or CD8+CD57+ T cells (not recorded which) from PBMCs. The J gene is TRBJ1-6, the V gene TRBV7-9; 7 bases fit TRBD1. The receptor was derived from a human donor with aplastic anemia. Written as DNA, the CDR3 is TGTGCCAGCACCTCGGGACAGTATAATTCACCCCTCCACTTT. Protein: CASTSGQYNSPLHF.